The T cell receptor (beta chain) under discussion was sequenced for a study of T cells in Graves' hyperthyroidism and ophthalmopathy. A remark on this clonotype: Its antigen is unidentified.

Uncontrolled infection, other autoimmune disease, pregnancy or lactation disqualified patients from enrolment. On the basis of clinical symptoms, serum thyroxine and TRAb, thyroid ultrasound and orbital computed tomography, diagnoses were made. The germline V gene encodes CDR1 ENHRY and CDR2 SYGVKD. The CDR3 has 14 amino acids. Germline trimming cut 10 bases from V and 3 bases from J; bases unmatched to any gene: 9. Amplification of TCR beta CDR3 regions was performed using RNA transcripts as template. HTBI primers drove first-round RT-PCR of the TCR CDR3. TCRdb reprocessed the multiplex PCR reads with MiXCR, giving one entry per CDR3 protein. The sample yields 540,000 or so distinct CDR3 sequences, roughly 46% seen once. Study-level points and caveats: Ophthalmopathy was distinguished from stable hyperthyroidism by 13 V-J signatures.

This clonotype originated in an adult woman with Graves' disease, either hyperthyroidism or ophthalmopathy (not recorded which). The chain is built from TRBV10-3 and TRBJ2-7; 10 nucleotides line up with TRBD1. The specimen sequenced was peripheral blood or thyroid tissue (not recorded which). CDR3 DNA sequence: TGTGCCACCGCCGGGACAGGGGCTCTCTACGAGCAGTACTTC. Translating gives CATAGTGALYEQYF.